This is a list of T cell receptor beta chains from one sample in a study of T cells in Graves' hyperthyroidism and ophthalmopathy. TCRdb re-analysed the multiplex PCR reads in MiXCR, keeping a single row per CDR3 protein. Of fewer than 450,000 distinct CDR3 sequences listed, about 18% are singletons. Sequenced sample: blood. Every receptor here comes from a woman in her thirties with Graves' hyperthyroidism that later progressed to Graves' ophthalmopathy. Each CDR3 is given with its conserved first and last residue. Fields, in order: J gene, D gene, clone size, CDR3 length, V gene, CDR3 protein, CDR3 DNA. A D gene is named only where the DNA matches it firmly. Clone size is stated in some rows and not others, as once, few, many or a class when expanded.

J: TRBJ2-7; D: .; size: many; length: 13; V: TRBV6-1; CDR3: CASSEEQFYEQYF; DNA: TGTGCCAGCAGTGAAGAACAATTCTACGAGCAGTACTTC
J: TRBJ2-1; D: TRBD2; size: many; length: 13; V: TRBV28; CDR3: CATSGGAYNEQFF; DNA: TGTGCCACCAGCGGGGGTGCTTACAATGAGCAGTTCTTC
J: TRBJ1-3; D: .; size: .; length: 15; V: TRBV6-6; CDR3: CASSYTRYSGNTIYF; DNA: TGTGCCAGCAGTTACACGAGGTACTCTGGAAACACCATATATTTT
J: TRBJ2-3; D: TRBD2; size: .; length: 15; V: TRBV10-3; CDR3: CATNSGSFSTDTQYF; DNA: TGTGCCACCAATAGCGGGAGTTTTAGCACAGATACGCAGTATTTT
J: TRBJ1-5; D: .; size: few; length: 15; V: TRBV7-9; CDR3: CASSPPGGYNQPQHF; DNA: TGTGCCAGCAGCCCCCCTGGGGGATACAATCAGCCCCAGCATTTT
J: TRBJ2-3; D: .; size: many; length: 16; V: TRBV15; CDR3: CATSRRRTIRTDTQYF; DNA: TGTGCCACCAGCAGGCGACGGACTATTCGCACAGATACGCAGTATTTT
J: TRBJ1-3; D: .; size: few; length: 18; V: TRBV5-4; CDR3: CASSLGPIRTVAGNTIYF; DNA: TGTGCCAGCAGCTTGGGCCCGATTCGGACCGTCGCTGGAAACACCATATATTTT
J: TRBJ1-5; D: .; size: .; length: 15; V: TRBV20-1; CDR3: CSARGGGGEVQPQHF; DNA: TGCAGTGCTAGAGGGGGCGGGGGCGAGGTACAGCCCCAGCATTTT
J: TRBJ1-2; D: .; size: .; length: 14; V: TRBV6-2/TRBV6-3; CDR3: CASSSDGTVYGYTF; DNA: TGTGCCAGCAGTTCGGACGGAACGGTATATGGCTACACCTTC
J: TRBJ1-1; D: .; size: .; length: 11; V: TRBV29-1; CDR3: CSVDWNTEAFF; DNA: TGCAGCGTCGATTGGAACACTGAAGCTTTCTTT
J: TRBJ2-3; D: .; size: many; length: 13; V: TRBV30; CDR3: CAWSRQATDTQYF; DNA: TGTGCCTGGAGTAGGCAAGCCACAGATACGCAGTATTTT